This passage covers 10 T cell receptor beta chains from one sample sequenced in a study of blood T cell repertoires in COVID-19. Libraries were prepared by immunoSEQ multiplex PCR; TCRdb keeps only in-frame clonotypes and omits some of them. Counted here are 50,000 or so clones, roughly 89% occurring once; the ten biggest clones make up about 26%. Sequences were obtained from peripheral blood. Source of these receptors: a human donor in a cohort sampled during active COVID-19.

The CDR3 nucleotides read TGTGCCAGCTCACAAGCGGGAGAAGAGACCCAGTACTTC. Encoded protein: CASSQAGEETQYF. This chain connects TRBV18 to TRBJ2-5; TRBD2 matches 8 bases. The CDR3 is 13 residues long. Germline lookup yields CDR1 KGHSH and CDR2 LQKENI. Trimming took 4 bases from V and 3 from J; bases not matched to a gene: 1.

The chain joins TRBV6-1 to TRBJ2-5, with TRBD1 matching over 8 bases. Germline assignment: CDR1 MNHNS and CDR2 SASEGT. V dropped 2 bases and J dropped 9; count of bases not matched to a gene: 11. The CDR3 length is 15 residues. The CDR3: CASSEPQGVPTAQYF. The CDR3 DNA reads TGTGCCAGCAGTGAACCACAGGGGGTGCCAACGGCCCAGTACTTC.

The genes are TRBV5-6 and TRBJ2-7, with D possibly being TRBD2 (6 bases). Trimming took 5 bases from V and 0 from J, leaving 15 bases between them. The length of the CDR3 is 15 residues. Germline CDR1 is SGHDT and CDR2 is YYEEEE. CDR3 bases: TGTGCCAGCAGACCCGGGACTCTGAGCTCCTACGAGCAGTACTTC. This encodes CASRPGTLSSYEQYF. Drawing the rest from reference TRBV5-6 and TRBJ2-7, the complete variable domain is DAGVTQSPTHLIKTRGQQVTLRCSPKSGHDTVSWYQQALGQGPQFIFQYYEEEERQRGNFPDRFSGHQFPNYSSELNVNALLLGDSALYLCASRPGTLSSYEQYFGPGTRLTVT.

The rearrangement uses TRBV28 and TRBJ2-5; perhaps TRBD1 as D (5 bases). Germline CDR1 MDHEN, CDR2 SYDVKM. This CDR3 contains 15 residues. V was pared by 2 bases and J by 4 bases, with 14 bases between. The CDR3 nucleotides are TGTGCCAGCAGTTTACCCCAGGGATCGGGAGAGACCCAGTACTTC. It is translated as CASSLPQGSGETQYF.

The chain employs TRBV6-6 and TRBJ2-6; D is unresolved. Trimming left V 2 bases short and J 4 bases short, with 9 bases between. Germline CDR1 is MNHNY and CDR2 is SVGAGI (reference sequence). This CDR3 contains 15 residues. The CDR3 reads CASSYEALGANVLTF. In DNA form, the CDR3 reads TGTGCCAGCAGTTACGAGGCGTTGGGGGCCAACGTCCTGACTTTC.

The V and J genes are TRBV4-2 and TRBJ2-3; 11 bases are shared with TRBD1. The CDR3 totals 16 residues. Germline V gene lookup returns CDR1 LGHNA and CDR2 YNFKEQ. V shed 6 bases, J shed 3 bases, and the junction held 8 bases outside the gene matches. The DNA for the CDR3 is TGTGCCAGCAGTCCCGGGACAGGGGGGAAGACAGATACGCAGTATTTT. Translation gives CASSPGTGGKTDTQYF.

The rearrangement joins TRBV9 to TRBJ2-3; no definite D call. CDR1 and CDR2 (germline): SGDLS, YYNGEE. The CDR3 is 16 residues long. V shed 0 bases and J shed 1 base, with 12 bases lying between them. The CDR3 DNA reads TGTGCCAGCAGCGTAGCCCCAGGATCGGGCACAGATACGCAGTATTTT. Protein product: CASSVAPGSGTDTQYF.

The chain carries TRBV21-1 and TRBJ1-2; no DNA check was done on the table's D call, TRBD1. TRBV21-1 is marked as a pseudogene. This CDR3 spans 14 amino acids. The CDR3 nucleotides are TGTGCCAGCAGCAGACGACAGGGTCGCATTGGCTACACCTTC. Amino acids: CASSRRQGRIGYTF.

The chain links TRBV15 to TRBJ2-7, with 7 bases that match TRBD1. Trimming removed 1 base from V and 4 bases from J; junction bases left unmatched: 4. CDR1 LNHNV and CDR2 YYDKDF come from the germline V gene (reference sequence). The CDR3 runs 14 residues. The DNA for the CDR3 is TGTGCCACCAGCAGAGGGACAGGTGGGTACGAGCAGTACTTC. It specifies CATSRGTGGYEQYF.

This rearrangement joins TRBV10-3 to TRBJ1-2, with 9 bases matching TRBD1. The germline V gene encodes CDR1 ENHRY and CDR2 SYGVKD. The CDR3 sequence is 14 residues long. V was clipped by 4 bases and J by 4 bases; unmatched bases: 4. In DNA, the CDR3 is TGTGCCATCAGTGGGACAGGGGAGGCCTATGGCTACACCTTC. Amino acid sequence: CAISGTGEAYGYTF.